The source of this TCR beta chain is a study of blood T cell repertoires in COVID-19. This CDR3 contains 14 residues. Trimming shortened V by 6 bases and J by 1 base, and 12 bases separated the two germline ends. Germline V gene data show CDR1 as SNHLY and CDR2 as FYNNEI. Here immunoSEQ multiplex PCR was the method, and the copy in TCRdb shows in-frame clones only, minus some. Of fewer than 130,000 clones in the sample, about 70% were seen once. The V gene is TRBV2, the J gene TRBJ2-5, with a weak D call TRBD1 (6 bases). The receptor comes from a woman aged 60-70 years with acute or convalescent COVID-19. The sample comprised peripheral blood. The CDR3 DNA is TGTGCCAGCAGCGCTAGGACAGTCCAAGAGACCCAGTACTTC. It is translated as CASSARTVQETQYF. The whole variable domain, filled in from reference TRBV2 and TRBJ2-5, reads EPEVTQTPSHQVTQMGQEVILRCVPISNHLYFYWYRQILGQKVEFLVSFYNNEISEKSEIFDDQFSVERPDGSNFTLKIRSTKLEDSAMYFCASSARTVQETQYFGPGTRLLVL.